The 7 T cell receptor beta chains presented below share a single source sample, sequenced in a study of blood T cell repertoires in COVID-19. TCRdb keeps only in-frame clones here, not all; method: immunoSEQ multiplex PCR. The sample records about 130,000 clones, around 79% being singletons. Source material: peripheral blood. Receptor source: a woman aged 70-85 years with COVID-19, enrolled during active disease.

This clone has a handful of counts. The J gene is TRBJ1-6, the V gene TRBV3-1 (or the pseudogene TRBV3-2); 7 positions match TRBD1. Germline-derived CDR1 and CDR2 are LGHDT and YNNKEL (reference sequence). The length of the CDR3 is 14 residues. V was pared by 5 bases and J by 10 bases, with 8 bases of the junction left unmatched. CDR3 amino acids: CASSNRDRRSPLHF. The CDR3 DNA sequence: TGTGCCAGCAGCAACCGGGACAGAAGATCACCCCTCCACTTT.

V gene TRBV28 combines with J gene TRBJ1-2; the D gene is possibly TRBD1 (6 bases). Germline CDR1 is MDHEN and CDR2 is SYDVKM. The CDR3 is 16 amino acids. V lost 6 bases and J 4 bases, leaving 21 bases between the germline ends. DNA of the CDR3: TGTGCCAGCAGCAAAACACGGGAGGGGGGCGGCTATGGCTACACCTTC. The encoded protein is CASSKTREGGGYGYTF.

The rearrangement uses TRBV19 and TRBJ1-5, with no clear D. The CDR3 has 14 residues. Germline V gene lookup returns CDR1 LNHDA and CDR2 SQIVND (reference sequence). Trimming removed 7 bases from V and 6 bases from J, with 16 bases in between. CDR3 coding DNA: TGTGCCAGTACTAGATCCGCTCGAGGTCAGCCCCAGCATTTT. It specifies CASTRSARGQPQHF.

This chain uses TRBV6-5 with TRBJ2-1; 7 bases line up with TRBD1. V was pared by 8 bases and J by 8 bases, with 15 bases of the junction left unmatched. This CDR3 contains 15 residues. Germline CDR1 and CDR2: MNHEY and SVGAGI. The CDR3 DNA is TGTGCCAGCCTCCCCGGGGCAGGGGGTAAGGATGAGCAGTTCTTC. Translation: CASLPGAGGKDEQFF.

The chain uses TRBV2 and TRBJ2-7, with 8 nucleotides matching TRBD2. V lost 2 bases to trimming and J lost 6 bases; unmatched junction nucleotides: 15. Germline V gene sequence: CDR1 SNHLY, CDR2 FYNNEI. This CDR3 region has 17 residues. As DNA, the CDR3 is TGTGCCAGCAGTGAACGTGGGGCGACTAGCGTACGATCCGAGCAGTACTTC. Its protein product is CASSERGATSVRSEQYF.

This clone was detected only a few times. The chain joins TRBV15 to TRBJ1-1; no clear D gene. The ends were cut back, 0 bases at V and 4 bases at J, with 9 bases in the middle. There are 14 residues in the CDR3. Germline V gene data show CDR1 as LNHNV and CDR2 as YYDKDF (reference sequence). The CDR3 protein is CATSRDSRVTEAFF. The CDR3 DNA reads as TGTGCCACCAGCAGAGATAGTCGGGTCACTGAAGCTTTCTTT.

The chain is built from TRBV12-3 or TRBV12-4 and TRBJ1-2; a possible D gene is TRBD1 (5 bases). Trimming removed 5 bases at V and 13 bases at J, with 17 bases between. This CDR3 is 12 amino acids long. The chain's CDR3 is CASSPSSAGPTF. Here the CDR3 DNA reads TGTGCCAGCAGTCCCTCCTCAGCGGGACCCACCTTC.